A single T cell receptor (beta chain) is shown here with its context. Antigen specificity is unknown. This CDR3 comprises 16 residues. Germline CDR1 and CDR2: MNHNS and SASEGT. The V gene end was trimmed by 4 bases and the J gene end by 2 bases; junction bases not matched to a gene: 6. The data derive from a study of Ad26.COV2.S vaccination and SARS-CoV-2 variants. Study-wide points: It was reported that spike-specific CD8+ and CD4+ T cell responses were substantially broad after vaccination. Vaccinees displayed broader spike-specific TCR repertoires than placebo recipients. Researchers cautioned that TCR breadth and depth analyses may have underestimated total T cell responses.

Only in-frame clones appear in the TCRdb table, and some are missing; sequencing was by immunoSEQ multiplex PCR. The sample contains under 150,000 clones, 86% of which appear only once. This TCR was recovered from a human donor who had recovered from COVID-19. Specimen: peripheral blood, collected after recovery from COVID-19. V and J are TRBV6-1 and TRBJ2-2; 8 nucleotides agree with TRBD2. CDR3 sequence: CASSARGGLNTGELFF. CDR3 DNA: TGTGCCAGCAGTGCCCGCGGGGGGCTTAACACCGGGGAGCTGTTTTTT.